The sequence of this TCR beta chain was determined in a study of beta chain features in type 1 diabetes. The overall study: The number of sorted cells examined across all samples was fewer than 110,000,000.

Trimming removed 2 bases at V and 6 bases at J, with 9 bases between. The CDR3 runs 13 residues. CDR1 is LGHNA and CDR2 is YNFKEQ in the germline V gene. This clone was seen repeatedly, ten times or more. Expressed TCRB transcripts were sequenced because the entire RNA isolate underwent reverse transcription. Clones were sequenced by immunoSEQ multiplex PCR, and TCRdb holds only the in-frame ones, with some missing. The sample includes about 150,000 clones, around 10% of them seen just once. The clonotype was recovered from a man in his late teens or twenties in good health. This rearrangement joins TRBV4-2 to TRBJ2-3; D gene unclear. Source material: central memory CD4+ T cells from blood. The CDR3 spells CASSQPWSDTQYF. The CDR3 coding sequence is TGTGCCAGCAGCCAACCCTGGAGCGATACGCAGTATTTT.